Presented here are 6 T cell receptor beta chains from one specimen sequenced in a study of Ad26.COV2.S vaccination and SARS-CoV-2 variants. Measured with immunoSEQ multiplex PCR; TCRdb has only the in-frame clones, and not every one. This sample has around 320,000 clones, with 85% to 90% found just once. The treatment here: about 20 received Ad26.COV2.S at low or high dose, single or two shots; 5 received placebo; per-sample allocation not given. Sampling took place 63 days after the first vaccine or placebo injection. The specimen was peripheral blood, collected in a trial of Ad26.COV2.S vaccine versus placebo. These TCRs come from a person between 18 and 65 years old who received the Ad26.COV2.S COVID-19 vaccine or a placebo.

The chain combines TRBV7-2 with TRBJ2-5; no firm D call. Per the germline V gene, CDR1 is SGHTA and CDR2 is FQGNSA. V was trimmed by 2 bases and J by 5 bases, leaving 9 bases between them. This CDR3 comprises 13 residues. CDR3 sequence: CASSLMSSETQYF. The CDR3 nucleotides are TGTGCCAGCAGCTTAATGTCCTCGGAGACCCAGTACTTC.

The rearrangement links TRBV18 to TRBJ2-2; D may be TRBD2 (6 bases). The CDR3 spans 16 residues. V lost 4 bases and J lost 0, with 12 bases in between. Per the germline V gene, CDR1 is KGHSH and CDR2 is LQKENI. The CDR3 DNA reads TGTGCCAGCTCACTTTTGGCGGGGACGAACACCGGGGAGCTGTTTTTT. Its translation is CASSLLAGTNTGELFF.

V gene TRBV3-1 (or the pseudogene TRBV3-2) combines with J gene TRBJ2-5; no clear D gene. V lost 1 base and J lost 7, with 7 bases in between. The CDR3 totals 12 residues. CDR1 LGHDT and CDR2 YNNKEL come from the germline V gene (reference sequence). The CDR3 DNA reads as TGTGCCAGCAGCCAAGGACCGGGGACCCAGTACTTC. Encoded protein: CASSQGPGTQYF.

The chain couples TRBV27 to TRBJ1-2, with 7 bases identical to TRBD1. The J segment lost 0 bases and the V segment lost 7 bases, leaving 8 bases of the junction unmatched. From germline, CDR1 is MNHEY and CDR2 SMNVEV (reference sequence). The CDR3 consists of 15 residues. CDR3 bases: TGTGCCAGCACCTCTAACAGGGGCGCTAACTATGGCTACACCTTC. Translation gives CASTSNRGANYGYTF.

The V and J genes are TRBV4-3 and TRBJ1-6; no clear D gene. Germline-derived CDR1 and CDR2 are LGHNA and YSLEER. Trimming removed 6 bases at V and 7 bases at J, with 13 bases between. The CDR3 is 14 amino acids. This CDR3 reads CASSDQFGNSPLHF. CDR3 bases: TGCGCCAGCAGTGACCAGTTCGGGAATTCACCCCTCCACTTT.

This CDR3 is CASSLGGGTDYGYTF. DNA for the CDR3: TGCGCCAGCAGCTTGGGGGGAGGGACCGACTATGGCTACACCTTC. This chain joins TRBV5-1 and TRBJ1-2, with D perhaps matching TRBD1 (5 bases). Trimming shortened V by 0 bases and J by 3 bases, and 12 bases separated the two germline ends. Germline assignment: CDR1 SGHRS and CDR2 YFSETQ. The length of the CDR3 is 15 residues.